These 30 T cell receptor beta chains were all obtained from the same sample, sequenced in a study of T cells in Graves' hyperthyroidism and ophthalmopathy. RNA transcripts were the template for amplifying TCR beta CDR3 regions. Using the HTBI primer set, a first-round RT-PCR was run on the TCR CDR3. TCRdb fed the multiplex PCR reads into MiXCR, producing one record per CDR3 protein. Among about 690,000 distinct CDR3 sequences listed, approximately 15% were seen once. The material sequenced was blood. These receptors were collected from a man aged 50 to 60 with Graves' hyperthyroidism.

This clonotype has just a few counts. The rearrangement joins TRBV19 to TRBJ2-1; D gene unclear. Per the germline V gene, CDR1 is LNHDA and CDR2 is SQIVND (reference sequence). V lost 3 bases and J lost 7, with 13 bases in between. The length of the CDR3 is 14 residues. The CDR3 bases are TGTGCCAGTAGTATTGGGGTTTTCGCAAATGAGCAGTTCTTC. Translating it yields CASSIGVFANEQFF.

The gene calls are TRBV6-5 and TRBJ2-1; D unresolved. Germline V gene sequence: CDR1 MNHEY, CDR2 SVGAGI. The CDR3 runs to 15 residues. V was cut by 2 bases and J by 8 bases, with 16 bases left in between. CDR3: CASSYNRVRYDEQFF. In DNA form, the CDR3 reads TGTGCCAGCAGTTACAACCGGGTAAGGTACGATGAGCAGTTCTTC.

This clonotype was recorded a few times. V and J are TRBV6-2 or TRBV6-3 and TRBJ2-7; D not certain. This CDR3 has 13 amino acids. The germline V and J ends were trimmed by 1 base and 4 bases, with 8 bases remaining between them. Per germline, CDR1 MNHEY and CDR2 SVGEGT. This CDR3 is CASSYFIGYEQYF. CDR3 nucleotide sequence: TGTGCCAGCAGTTACTTCATTGGTTACGAGCAGTACTTC.

This clonotype was seen at least ten times. The V gene is TRBV2, the J gene TRBJ1-6; tentatively, D is TRBD1 (5 bases). The CDR3 runs 16 residues. Trimming removed 6 bases at V and 5 bases at J, with 17 bases between. Germline-derived CDR1 and CDR2 are SNHLY and FYNNEI. In nucleotides, the CDR3 is TGTGCCAGCAGAAAAACAGGAGCGCTTAATAATTCACCCCTCCACTTT. Protein sequence: CASRKTGALNNSPLHF.

The V gene is TRBV2, the J gene TRBJ2-7; maybe TRBD1 (5 bases). The CDR3 covers 14 residues. Trimming pared 5 bases from V and 7 bases from J, leaving 18 bases between. Germline V gene sequence: CDR1 SNHLY, CDR2 FYNNEI. The CDR3 protein is CASSLKGLTGEQYF. CDR3 nucleotide sequence: TGTGCCAGCAGTTTAAAGGGGCTCACCGGGGAGCAGTACTTC.

In this sample, this clonotype turned up many times. The chain is built from TRBV20-1 and TRBJ2-3; 16 nucleotides line up with TRBD2. This CDR3 is 16 amino acids long. With 6 bases clipped from V and 4 bases from J, the junction kept 7 bases outside the gene matches. CDR1 is DFQATT, CDR2 SNEGSKA, per germline (reference sequence). CDR3 region: CSAAGTSGRAPDTQYF. In DNA, the CDR3 is TGCAGTGCAGCCGGGACTAGCGGGAGGGCCCCAGATACGCAGTATTTT.

This CDR3 is CASSPNTGRGANVLTF. CDR3 DNA sequence: TGTGCCAGCTCACCAAACACAGGGCGCGGGGCCAACGTCCTGACTTTC. The V and J genes are TRBV18 and TRBJ2-6; D is perhaps TRBD1 (6 bases). V shed 2 bases and J shed 4 bases, with 12 bases lying between them. This CDR3 is 16 amino acids long. In germline, CDR1 is KGHSH, CDR2 LQKENI.

To note about this clonotype: A single base separates this from a much larger clone, so it may be a read error. The chain employs TRBV11-3 and TRBJ1-5, with TRBD1 as a possible D gene (5 bases). This CDR3 is 19 amino acids long. Trimming took off 5 bases at V and 0 bases at J, with 23 bases between the two ends. CDR1 and CDR2 from the germline V gene are SGHNT and YENEEA. This chain's CDR3 is CASSVAVARDMDSNQPQHF. CDR3 bases: TGTGCCAGCAGCGTAGCCGTGGCCAGGGATATGGATAGCAATCAGCCCCAGCATTTT.

This sequence joins TRBV4-3 and TRBJ2-7; tentatively, D is TRBD2 (6 bases). Trimming pared 2 bases from V and 6 bases from J, leaving 11 bases between. CDR3 length equals 13 residues. Germline V gene lookup returns CDR1 LGHNA and CDR2 YSLEER. The CDR3 sequence is CASSQWGESEQYF. CDR3 coding DNA: TGCGCCAGCAGCCAATGGGGGGAGAGCGAGCAGTACTTC.

This clonotype has a count of ten or more. The rearrangement joins TRBV19 to TRBJ1-1, with TRBD1 as a possible D gene (5 bases). This CDR3 region has 12 residues. Trimming stripped 7 bases from V and 1 base from J, with 7 bases between. Germline V gene data show CDR1 as LNHDA and CDR2 as SQIVND (reference sequence). The chain's CDR3 is CASIQGNTEAFF. DNA of the CDR3: TGTGCCAGTATTCAGGGGAACACTGAAGCTTTCTTT.

This clonotype was recorded at least ten times. J is TRBJ1-1 and V is TRBV12-3 or TRBV12-4; D is undetermined. The CDR3 consists of 15 residues. With 7 bases removed from V and 1 base from J, the gap between germline ends came to 16 bases. In DNA form, the CDR3 reads TGTGCCAGCACCTCTAATAGGGAGACGAACACTGAAGCTTTCTTT. Translating gives CASTSNRETNTEAFF.

This clonotype was counted ten times or more. This chain links TRBV2 with TRBJ2-7; D not certain. Trimming removed 0 bases at V and 0 bases at J, with 12 bases between. The CDR3 has 16 amino acids. CDR1 is SNHLY, CDR2 FYNNEI, per germline. CDR3 in DNA: TGTGCCAGCAGTGAAGCGCTTCCGTTTAGCTCCTACGAGCAGTACTTC. This codes for CASSEALPFSSYEQYF.

The sample holds a few counts of this clonotype. The rearrangement joins TRBV12-3 or TRBV12-4 to TRBJ2-1; 9 bases are a match to TRBD2. This CDR3 has 17 residues. Trimming removed 6 bases from V and 1 base from J; junction bases left unmatched: 10. This CDR3 is CASSRLSGRPSYNEQFF. In DNA, the CDR3 is TGTGCCAGCAGCCGACTAAGCGGGAGGCCTTCCTACAATGAGCAGTTCTTC.

This clonotype was detected many times. The gene calls are TRBV27 and TRBJ2-5; 8 bases line up with TRBD2. The germline gives CDR1 MNHEY, CDR2 SMNVEV (reference sequence). The CDR3 loop spans 16 amino acids. V lost 8 bases, J lost 5 bases, and 16 bases stayed unmatched. CDR3 sequence: CASGLITGGPFETQYF. The CDR3, as DNA: TGTGCCAGCGGCCTTATAACGGGAGGGCCTTTCGAGACCCAGTACTTC.

This clonotype was observed many times. The chain uses TRBV7-6 and TRBJ2-7; TRBD2 might be the D (6 bases). The CDR3 consists of 13 residues. With 3 bases removed from V and 3 bases from J, the gap between germline ends came to 9 bases. Germline CDR1 reads SGHVS; CDR2 reads FNYEAQ. The DNA for the CDR3 is TGTGCCAGCAGCTTCGGGGAGGTCTACGAGCAGTACTTC. Amino acid sequence: CASSFGEVYEQYF.

The sample holds many counts of this clonotype. This chain connects TRBV28 to TRBJ2-7; no definite D call. Trimming removed 6 bases at V and 0 bases at J, with 9 bases between. CDR1 MDHEN and CDR2 SYDVKM come from the germline V gene. The CDR3 runs 13 residues. The CDR3 reads CASRRPASYEQYF. As DNA, the CDR3 is TGTGCCAGCAGACGACCCGCCTCCTACGAGCAGTACTTC.

This clonotype appeared a few times. The gene calls are TRBV10-3 and TRBJ2-1; no definite D call. Germline V lookup: CDR1 ENHRY, CDR2 SYGVKD. The CDR3 runs 13 residues. Trimming took off 4 bases at V and 5 bases at J, with 9 bases between the two ends. The CDR3 DNA sequence: TGTGCCATCAGTGTCATGGTCGACAATGAGCAGTTCTTC. Translated, it gives CAISVMVDNEQFF.

This clonotype was seen more than once but under ten times. This rearrangement joins TRBV27 to TRBJ1-1; D is possibly TRBD1 (6 bases). CDR1 MNHEY and CDR2 SMNVEV come from the germline V gene (reference sequence). This CDR3 is 15 amino acids long. The V and J ends lost 2 bases and 8 bases respectively, with 18 bases between them. The CDR3 region has the DNA TGTGCCAGCAGTTTACTCGGTGGGTCGGGGGCGGAAGCTTTCTTT. This sequence encodes CASSLLGGSGAEAFF.

The genes are TRBV3-1 and TRBJ1-6; D is ambiguous. V was cut by 0 bases and J by 7 bases, with 10 bases left in between. CDR1 LGHDT and CDR2 YNNKEL come from the germline V gene (reference sequence). The CDR3 contains 15 residues. CDR3 protein: CASSQEGHGNSPLHF. The CDR3, as DNA: TGTGCCAGCAGCCAAGAAGGCCACGGGAATTCACCCCTCCACTTT.

This clonotype has a count of ten or more. V gene TRBV28 combines with J gene TRBJ2-7; a possible D gene is TRBD1 (6 bases). CDR1 MDHEN and CDR2 SYDVKM come from the germline V gene. The CDR3 is 15 residues long. With 6 bases removed from V and 6 bases from J, the gap between germline ends came to 21 bases. Written as DNA, the CDR3 is TGTGCCAGCAGCGACCATCAAAACAGGGCTGGCGAGCAGTACTTC. Translating gives CASSDHQNRAGEQYF.

This clonotype was seen at least ten times. The chain combines TRBV6-2 or TRBV6-3 with TRBJ1-1; D unresolved. The germline V and J ends were trimmed by 0 bases and 7 bases, with 15 bases remaining between them. Germline CDR1 MNHEY, CDR2 SVGEGT. This CDR3 is 15 amino acids long. CDR3 in amino acids: CASSYSLLRGVEAFF. CDR3 nucleotide sequence: TGTGCCAGCAGTTACTCGCTACTCCGAGGCGTTGAAGCTTTCTTT.

This clonotype was seen a few times. This sequence joins TRBV24-1 and TRBJ1-4, with TRBD1 as a possible D gene (6 bases). Trimming pared 2 bases from V and 3 bases from J, leaving 9 bases between. CDR1 and CDR2 from the germline V gene are KGHDR and SFDVKD. This CDR3 is built from 15 residues. The CDR3 DNA reads TGTGCCACCAGTGATTCCAGGGGATCTAATGAAAAACTGTTTTTT. Protein sequence: CATSDSRGSNEKLFF.

V and J are TRBV7-3 and TRBJ2-1; D is unclear. With 5 bases removed from V and 4 bases from J, the gap between germline ends came to 12 bases. Germline CDR1 SGHTA, CDR2 FQGTGA. The CDR3 covers 14 residues. The CDR3 DNA follows: TGTGCCAGCAGCGGGAATTCCCCGTACAATGAGCAGTTCTTC. Protein sequence: CASSGNSPYNEQFF.

This clonotype was seen many times. The chain uses TRBV12-3 or TRBV12-4 and TRBJ2-7, with TRBD2 matching 9 bases. The CDR3 has 16 amino acids. J was trimmed by 4 bases and V by 5 bases; bases with no gene match: 12. The CDR3 sequence is CASSPFGAGGPYEQYF. Written as DNA, the CDR3 is TGTGCCAGCAGTCCTTTTGGGGCGGGAGGGCCGTACGAGCAGTACTTC.

This clonotype was recorded a few times. V gene TRBV12-3 or TRBV12-4 combines with J gene TRBJ2-3; TRBD2 agrees at 9 bases. This CDR3 spans 14 amino acids. The CDR3 is CAIAGAFSIDTQYF. Written as DNA, the CDR3 is TGTGCAATAGCGGGAGCTTTTAGTATAGATACGCAGTATTTT.

The table lists this clonotype with many counts. V gene TRBV28 combines with J gene TRBJ2-1; perhaps D is TRBD1 or TRBD2 (6 bases each). Germline lookup yields CDR1 MDHEN and CDR2 SYDVKM. With 6 bases removed from V and 8 bases from J, the gap between germline ends came to 26 bases. The CDR3 consists of 17 residues. CDR3 protein: CASSTPGAGADSDEQFF. CDR3 bases: TGTGCCAGCAGCACCCCGGGGGCAGGGGCGGACAGCGATGAGCAGTTCTTC.

The rearrangement joins TRBV28 to TRBJ2-7; TRBD1 aligns across 9 bases. After removal of 6 bases from V and 1 base from J, the junction contained 4 bases not matched to a gene. The CDR3 runs 14 residues. Per germline, CDR1 MDHEN and CDR2 SYDVKM. The CDR3 sequence is CASRDGTGSYEQYF. The CDR3 DNA sequence: TGTGCCAGCAGGGACGGGACAGGGTCCTACGAGCAGTACTTC.

This clonotype showed up just a few times. A much larger clone differs by one base, so this may be a read error. The V call is TRBV28, the J call TRBJ2-7, with D perhaps TRBD1 or TRBD2 (5 bases each). The germline V gene has CDR1 MDHEN and CDR2 SYDVKM. CDR3 length equals 16 residues. CDR3: CASSALGELSSYEQCF. CDR3 bases: TGTGCCAGCAGTGCGCTGGGGGAGCTGAGCTCCTACGAGCAGTGCTTC.

This clonotype was picked up a small number of times. The chain has TRBV4-1 and TRBJ2-7; D is possibly TRBD1 (6 bases). This CDR3 is 13 amino acids long. The ends were cut back, 5 bases at V and 2 bases at J, with 10 bases in the middle. Germline CDR1 and CDR2: MGHRA and YSYEKL. Written as DNA, the CDR3 is TGCGCCAGCAGCTTCCGGGACACCTACGAGCAGTACTTC. Translating it yields CASSFRDTYEQYF.

The V gene is TRBV5-1, the J gene TRBJ2-3; 10 bases match TRBD1. Germline trimming cut 4 bases from V and 1 base from J; bases unmatched to any gene: 6. The V gene's germline CDR1 is SGHRS and CDR2 YFSETQ. The CDR3 length is 16 residues. The CDR3 spells CASSGKGQGRTDTQYF. CDR3 nucleotide sequence: TGCGCCAGCAGCGGGAAGGGACAGGGGCGCACAGATACGCAGTATTTT. Using reference TRBV5-1 and TRBJ2-3 for the parts outside the CDR3, the full variable domain is KAGVTQTPRYLIKTRGQQVTLSCSPISGHRSVSWYQQTPGQGLQFLFEYFSETQRNKGNFPGRFSGRQFSNSRSEMNVSTLELGDSALYLCASSGKGQGRTDTQYFGPGTRLTVL.